One T cell receptor beta chain is described in this entry. Cohort 3 donors counted as recovered after two negative PCRs, clearance, or resolved symptoms. These data belong to a study of blood T cell repertoires in COVID-19. In the study overall: Samples representing acute and convalescent COVID-19 were sourced from the United States, Italy and Spain.

The assay was immunoSEQ multiplex PCR, and TCRdb's table has in-frame clones only and misses some. Among roughly 190,000 clones, 70% to 90% were seen once, and the ten largest hold about 0.8%. The ends lost 1 base at V and 2 bases at J; junction bases unmatched: 4. Looked up from germline, CDR1 is SGDLS and CDR2 is YYNGEE. The CDR3 covers 16 residues. The sample comprised PBMCs or T cells enriched from blood (not recorded which). The chain joins TRBV9 to TRBJ2-3; TRBD2 matches at 10 bases. This sequence originates from a woman aged 18-30 years who had recovered from COVID-19. CDR3 in DNA: TGTGCCAGCAGCGTATTAGCGGGAGGAATCACAGATACGCAGTATTTT. Residues: CASSVLAGGITDTQYF.